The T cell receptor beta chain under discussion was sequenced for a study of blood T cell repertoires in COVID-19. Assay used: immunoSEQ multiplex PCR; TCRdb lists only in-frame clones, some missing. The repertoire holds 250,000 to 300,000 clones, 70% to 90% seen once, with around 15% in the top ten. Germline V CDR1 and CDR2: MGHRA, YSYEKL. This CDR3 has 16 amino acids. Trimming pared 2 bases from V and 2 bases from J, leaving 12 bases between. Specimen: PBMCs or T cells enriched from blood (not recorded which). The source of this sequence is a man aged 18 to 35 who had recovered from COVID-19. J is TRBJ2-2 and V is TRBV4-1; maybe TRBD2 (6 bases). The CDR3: CASSQISLANTGELFF. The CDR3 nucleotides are TGCGCCAGCAGCCAAATATCACTAGCAAACACCGGGGAGCTGTTTTTT.